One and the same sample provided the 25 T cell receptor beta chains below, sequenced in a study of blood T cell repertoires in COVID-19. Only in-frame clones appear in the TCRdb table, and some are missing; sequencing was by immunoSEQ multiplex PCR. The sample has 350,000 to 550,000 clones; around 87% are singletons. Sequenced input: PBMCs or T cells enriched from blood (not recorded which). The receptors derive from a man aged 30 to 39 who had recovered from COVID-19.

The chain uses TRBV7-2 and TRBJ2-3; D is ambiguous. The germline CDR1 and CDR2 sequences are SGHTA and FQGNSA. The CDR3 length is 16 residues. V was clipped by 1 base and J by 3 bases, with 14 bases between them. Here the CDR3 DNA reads TGTGCCAGCAGCTTAGATAGGAGCGTATTAACAGATACGCAGTATTTT. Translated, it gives CASSLDRSVLTDTQYF.

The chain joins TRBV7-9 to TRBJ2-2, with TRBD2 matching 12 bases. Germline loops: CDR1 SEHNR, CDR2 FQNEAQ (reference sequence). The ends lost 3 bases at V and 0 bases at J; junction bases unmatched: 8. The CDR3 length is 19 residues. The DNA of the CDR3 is TGTGCCAGCAGCTTCACACTAGCGGGAGGCCTTGCGAACACCGGGGAGCTGTTTTTT. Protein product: CASSFTLAGGLANTGELFF.

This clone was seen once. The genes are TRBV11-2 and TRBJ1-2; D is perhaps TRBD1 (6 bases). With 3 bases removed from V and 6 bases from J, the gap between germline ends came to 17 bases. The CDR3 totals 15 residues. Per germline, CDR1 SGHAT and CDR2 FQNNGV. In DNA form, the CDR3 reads TGTGCCAGCAGCTTCACCTCTGGGGGGGGCGATGGCTACACCTTC. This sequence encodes CASSFTSGGGDGYTF.

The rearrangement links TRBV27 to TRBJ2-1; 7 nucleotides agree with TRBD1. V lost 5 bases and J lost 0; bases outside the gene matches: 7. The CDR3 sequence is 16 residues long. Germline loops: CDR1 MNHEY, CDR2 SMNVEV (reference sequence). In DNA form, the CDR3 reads TGTGCCAGCAGTCCCGAGACAGGGAGCTCCTACAATGAGCAGTTCTTC. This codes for CASSPETGSSYNEQFF.

This chain's CDR3 is CASSLEVVRAPSSGANVLTF. CDR3 sequence (DNA): TGTGCCAGCAGCTTAGAAGTGGTGCGTGCCCCGAGCTCTGGGGCCAACGTCCTGACTTTC. The V and J genes are TRBV7-3 and TRBJ2-6; D gene uncertain. This CDR3 contains 20 residues. Trimming stripped 2 bases from V and 0 bases from J, with 20 bases between. Germline V gene lookup returns CDR1 SGHTA and CDR2 FQGTGA.

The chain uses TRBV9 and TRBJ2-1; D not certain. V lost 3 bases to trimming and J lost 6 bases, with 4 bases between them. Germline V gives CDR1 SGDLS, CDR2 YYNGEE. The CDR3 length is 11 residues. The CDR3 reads CASSDSNEQFF. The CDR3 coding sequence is TGTGCCAGCAGCGACAGCAATGAGCAGTTCTTC. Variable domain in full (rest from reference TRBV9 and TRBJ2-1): DSGVTQTPKHLITATGQRVTLRCSPRSGDLSVYWYQQSLDQGLQFLIQYYNGEERAKGNILERFSAQQFPDLHSELNLSSLELGDSALYFCASSDSNEQFFGPGTRLTVL.

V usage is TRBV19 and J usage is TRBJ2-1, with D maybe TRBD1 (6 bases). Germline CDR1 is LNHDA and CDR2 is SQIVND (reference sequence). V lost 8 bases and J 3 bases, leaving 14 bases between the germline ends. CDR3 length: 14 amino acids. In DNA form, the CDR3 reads TGTGCCAGTGAGAAGCAGGGGTTCTACAATGAGCAGTTCTTC. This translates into CASEKQGFYNEQFF.

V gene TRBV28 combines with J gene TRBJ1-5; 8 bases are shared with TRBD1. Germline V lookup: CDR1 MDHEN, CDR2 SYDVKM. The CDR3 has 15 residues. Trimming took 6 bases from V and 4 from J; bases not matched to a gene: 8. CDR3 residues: CASRGQGGINQPQHF. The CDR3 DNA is TGTGCCAGCAGAGGACAGGGAGGAATAAATCAGCCCCAGCATTTT.

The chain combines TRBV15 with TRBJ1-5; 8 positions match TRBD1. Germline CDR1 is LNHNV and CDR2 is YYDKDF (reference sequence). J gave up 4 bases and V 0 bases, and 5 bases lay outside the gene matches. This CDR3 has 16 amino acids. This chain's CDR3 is CATSRDHRGANQPQHF. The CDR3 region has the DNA TGTGCCACCAGCAGAGATCACAGGGGGGCGAATCAGCCCCAGCATTTT.

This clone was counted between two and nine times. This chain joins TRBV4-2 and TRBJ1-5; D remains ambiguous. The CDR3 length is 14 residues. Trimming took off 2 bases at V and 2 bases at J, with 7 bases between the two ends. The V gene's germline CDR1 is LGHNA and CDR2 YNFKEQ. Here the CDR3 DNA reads TGTGCCAGCAGCCAAAGAAGCGGCAATCAGCCCCAGCATTTT. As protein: CASSQRSGNQPQHF.

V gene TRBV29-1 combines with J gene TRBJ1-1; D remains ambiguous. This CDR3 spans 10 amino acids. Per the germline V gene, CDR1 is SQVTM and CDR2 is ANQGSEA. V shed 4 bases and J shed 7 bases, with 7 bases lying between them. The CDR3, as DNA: TGCAGCGTTGGGAGAAATGAAGCTTTCTTT. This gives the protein CSVGRNEAFF.

The CDR3 loop reads CASSLPGQYEAFF. In DNA, the CDR3 is TGTGCCAGCAGTTTACCGGGACAGTATGAAGCTTTCTTT. The chain couples TRBV28 to TRBJ1-1; TRBD1 agrees at 7 bases. V lost 2 bases and J lost 7; bases outside the gene matches: 4. The CDR3 has 13 residues. The V gene's germline CDR1 is MDHEN and CDR2 SYDVKM.

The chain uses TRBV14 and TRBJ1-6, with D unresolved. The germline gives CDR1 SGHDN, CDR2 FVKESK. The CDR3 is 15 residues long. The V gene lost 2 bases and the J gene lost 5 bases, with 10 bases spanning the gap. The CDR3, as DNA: TGTGCCAGCAGCCAACCGGGATTGGATAATTCACCCCTCCACTTT. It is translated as CASSQPGLDNSPLHF.

The CDR3 is CASSLRTSGYADTQYF. The CDR3 DNA follows: TGCGCCAGCAGCCTCCGGACTAGCGGGTATGCAGATACGCAGTATTTT. The chain carries TRBV5-1 and TRBJ2-3, with 11 nucleotides matching TRBD2. The CDR3 spans 16 residues. Germline CDR1 and CDR2: SGHRS and YFSETQ. V lost 4 bases, J lost 4 bases, and 8 bases stayed unmatched.

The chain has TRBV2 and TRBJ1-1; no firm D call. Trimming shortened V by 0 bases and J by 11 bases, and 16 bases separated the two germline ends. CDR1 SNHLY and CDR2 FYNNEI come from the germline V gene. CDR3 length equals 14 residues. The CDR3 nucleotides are TGTGCCAGCAGTGAAGCGCTTACAGTTCGGTGGGCTTTCTTT. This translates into CASSEALTVRWAFF.

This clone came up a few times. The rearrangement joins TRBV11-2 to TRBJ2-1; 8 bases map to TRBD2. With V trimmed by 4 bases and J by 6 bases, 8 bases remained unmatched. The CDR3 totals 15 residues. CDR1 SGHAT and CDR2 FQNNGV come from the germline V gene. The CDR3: CASSSPGGVTNEQFF. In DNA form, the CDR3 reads TGTGCCAGCAGCTCCCCCGGGGGGGTAACCAATGAGCAGTTCTTC.

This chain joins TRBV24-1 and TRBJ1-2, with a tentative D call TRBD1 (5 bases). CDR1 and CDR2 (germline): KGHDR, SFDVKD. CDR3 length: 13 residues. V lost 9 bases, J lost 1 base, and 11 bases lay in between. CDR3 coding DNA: TGTGCCACCGGGGCGGATCATAACTATGGCTACACCTTC. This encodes CATGADHNYGYTF.

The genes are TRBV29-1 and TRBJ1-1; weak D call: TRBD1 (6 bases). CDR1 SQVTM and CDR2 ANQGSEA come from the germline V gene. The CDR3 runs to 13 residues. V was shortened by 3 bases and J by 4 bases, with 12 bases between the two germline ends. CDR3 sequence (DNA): TGCAGCGTTGACAGGGGATGGGGCACTGAAGCTTTCTTT. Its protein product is CSVDRGWGTEAFF.

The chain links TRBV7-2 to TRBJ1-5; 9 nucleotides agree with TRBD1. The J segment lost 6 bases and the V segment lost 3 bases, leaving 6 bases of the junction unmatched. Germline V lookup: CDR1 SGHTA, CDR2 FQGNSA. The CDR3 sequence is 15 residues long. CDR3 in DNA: TGTGCCAGCAGCTTCATTACAGGGGGCGGTCAGCCCCAGCATTTT. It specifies CASSFITGGGQPQHF.

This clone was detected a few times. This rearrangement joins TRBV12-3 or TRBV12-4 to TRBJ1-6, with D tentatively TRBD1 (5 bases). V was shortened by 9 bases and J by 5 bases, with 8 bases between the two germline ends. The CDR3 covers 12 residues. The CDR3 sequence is CASGQDNSPLHF. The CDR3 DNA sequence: TGTGCCAGTGGACAAGATAATTCACCCCTCCACTTT.

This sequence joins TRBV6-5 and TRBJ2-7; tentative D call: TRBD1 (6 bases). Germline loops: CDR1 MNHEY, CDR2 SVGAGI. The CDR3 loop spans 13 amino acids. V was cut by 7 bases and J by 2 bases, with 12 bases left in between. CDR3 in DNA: TGTGCCAGCAAACGGGACATAGCCTACGAGCAGTACTTC. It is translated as CASKRDIAYEQYF.

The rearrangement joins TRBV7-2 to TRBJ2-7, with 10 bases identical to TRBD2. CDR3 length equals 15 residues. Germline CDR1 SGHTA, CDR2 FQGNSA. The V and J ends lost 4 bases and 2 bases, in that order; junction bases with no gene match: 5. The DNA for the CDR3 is TGTGCCAGCAGCTCGACTAGCGGGCTTGCCTACGAGCAGTACTTC. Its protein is CASSSTSGLAYEQYF.

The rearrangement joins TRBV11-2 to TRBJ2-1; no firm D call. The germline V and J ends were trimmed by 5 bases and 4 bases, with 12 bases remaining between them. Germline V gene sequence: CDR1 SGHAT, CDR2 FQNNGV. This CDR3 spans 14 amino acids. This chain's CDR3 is CASSPLSEYNEQFF. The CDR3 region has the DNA TGTGCCAGCAGCCCTCTGAGCGAGTACAATGAGCAGTTCTTC.

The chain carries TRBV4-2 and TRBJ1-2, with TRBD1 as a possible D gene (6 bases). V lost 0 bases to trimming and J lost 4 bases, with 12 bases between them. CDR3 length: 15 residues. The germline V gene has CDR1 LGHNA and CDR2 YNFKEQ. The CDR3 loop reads CASSQDSGTIYGYTF. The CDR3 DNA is TGTGCCAGCAGCCAAGATAGTGGGACAATCTATGGCTACACCTTC.

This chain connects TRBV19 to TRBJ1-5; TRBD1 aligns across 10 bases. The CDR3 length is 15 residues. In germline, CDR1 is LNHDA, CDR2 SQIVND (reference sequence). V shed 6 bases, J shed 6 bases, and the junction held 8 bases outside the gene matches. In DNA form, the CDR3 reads TGTGCCAGTAGCGCCGGGACAGGGGTAGCTCAGCCCCAGCATTTT. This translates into CASSAGTGVAQPQHF. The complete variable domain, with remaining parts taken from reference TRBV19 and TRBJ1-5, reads DGGITQSPKYLFRKEGQNVTLSCEQNLNHDAMYWYRQDPGQGLRLIYYSQIVNDFQKGDIAEGYSVSREKKESFPLTVTSAQKNPTAFYLCASSAGTGVAQPQHFGDGTRLSIL.